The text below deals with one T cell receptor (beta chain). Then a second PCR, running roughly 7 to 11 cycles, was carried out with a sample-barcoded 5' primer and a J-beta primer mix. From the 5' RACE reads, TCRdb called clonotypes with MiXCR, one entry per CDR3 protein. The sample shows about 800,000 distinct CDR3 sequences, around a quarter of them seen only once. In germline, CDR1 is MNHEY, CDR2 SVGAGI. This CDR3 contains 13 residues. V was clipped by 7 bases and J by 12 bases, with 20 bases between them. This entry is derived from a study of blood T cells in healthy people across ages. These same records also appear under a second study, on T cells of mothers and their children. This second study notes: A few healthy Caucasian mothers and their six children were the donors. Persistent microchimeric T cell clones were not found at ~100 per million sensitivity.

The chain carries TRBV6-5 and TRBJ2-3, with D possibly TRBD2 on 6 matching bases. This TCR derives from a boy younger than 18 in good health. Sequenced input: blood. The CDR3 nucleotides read TGTGCCAGCACCCCGGAGGGGACCTCCAACCAGTATTTT. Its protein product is CASTPEGTSNQYF.